A single TCR beta chain is shown here with its context. The CDR3 is 16 residues long. Trimming took 6 bases from V and 5 from J, leaving 19 bases between them. Germline CDR1 LNHDA, CDR2 SQIVND (reference sequence). Single viable CD3+CD4+CD8-CD45RO+ cells were sorted as the memory CD4+ T cells. This sample is drawn from a study of memory CD4+ T cells and cytomegalovirus serostatus. TCRdb's table, derived via immunoSEQ multiplex PCR, lists solely in-frame clones and lacks some. Of 70,000 to 90,000 clones in the sample, 60% to 80% were seen once. The sample consisted of memory CD4+ T cells from blood. The origin of this receptor is an adult in good health and CMV-seropositive. The rearrangement links TRBV19 to TRBJ2-2; D perhaps matches TRBD2 (7 bases). The CDR3 nucleotides read TGTGCCAGTAGAAGGGGGGGGCAGGGAGGGACCGGGGAGCTGTTTTTT. Its protein product is CASRRGGQGGTGELFF.